This T cell receptor (beta chain) was identified in a study of blood T cell dynamics during melanoma immunotherapy. Germline-derived CDR1 and CDR2 are SGHVS and FQNEAQ. The CDR3 has 16 amino acids. The V end lost 1 base, the J end lost 4 bases, and 17 bases lay between the germline ends. This sample's time point: week 3, after first cycle of checkpoint inhibitor. Clones were read by immunoSEQ multiplex PCR, and TCRdb kept only the in-frame ones, dropping some. The sample shows around 16,000 clones, about 94% of them seen only once. The gene calls are TRBV7-8 and TRBJ2-7, with D maybe TRBD2 (6 bases). This TCR was recovered from a human donor with melanoma. The sample here was effector memory CD8+ T cells from blood, taken from a patient treated with checkpoint blockade. CDR3 nucleotide sequence: TGTGCCAGCAGCTTAGACGGGGATGTGGGGAGGTACGAGCAGTACTTC. This gives the protein CASSLDGDVGRYEQYF.